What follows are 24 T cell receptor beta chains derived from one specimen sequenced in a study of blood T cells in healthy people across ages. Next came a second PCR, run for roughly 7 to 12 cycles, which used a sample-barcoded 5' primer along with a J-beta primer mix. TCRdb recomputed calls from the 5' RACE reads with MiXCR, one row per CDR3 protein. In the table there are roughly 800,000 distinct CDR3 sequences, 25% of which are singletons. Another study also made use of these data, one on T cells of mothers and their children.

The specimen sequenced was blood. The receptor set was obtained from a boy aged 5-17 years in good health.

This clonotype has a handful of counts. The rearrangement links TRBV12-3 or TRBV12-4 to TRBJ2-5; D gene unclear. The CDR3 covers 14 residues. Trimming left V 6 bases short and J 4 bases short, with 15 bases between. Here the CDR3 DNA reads TGTGCCAGCAGCCCATCTGGATTTCGAGAGACCCAGTACTTC. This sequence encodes CASSPSGFRETQYF.

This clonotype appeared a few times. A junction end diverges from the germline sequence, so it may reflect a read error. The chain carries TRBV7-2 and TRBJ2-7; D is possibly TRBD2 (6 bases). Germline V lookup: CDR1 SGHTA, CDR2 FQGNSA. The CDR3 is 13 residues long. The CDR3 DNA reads TGTGCCAGCAGCTTAGTGGTGCGGGGACGTGAGTTCTTC. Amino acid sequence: CASSLVVRGREFF.

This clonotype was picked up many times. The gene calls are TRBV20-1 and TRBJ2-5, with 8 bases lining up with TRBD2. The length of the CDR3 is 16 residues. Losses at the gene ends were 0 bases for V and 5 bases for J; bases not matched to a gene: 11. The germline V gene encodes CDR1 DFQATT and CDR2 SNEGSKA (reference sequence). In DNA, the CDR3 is TGCAGTGCTAGAGATCCCGGTAGCGGGGCCCGGGAGACCCAGTACTTC. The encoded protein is CSARDPGSGARETQYF.

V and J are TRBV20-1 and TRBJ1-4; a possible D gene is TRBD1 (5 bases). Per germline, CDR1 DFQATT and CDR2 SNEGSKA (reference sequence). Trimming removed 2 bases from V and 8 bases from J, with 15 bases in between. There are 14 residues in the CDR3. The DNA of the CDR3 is TGCAGTGCTAGACTGCGGGGGAAAGGCGAAAAACTGTTTTTT. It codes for CSARLRGKGEKLFF.

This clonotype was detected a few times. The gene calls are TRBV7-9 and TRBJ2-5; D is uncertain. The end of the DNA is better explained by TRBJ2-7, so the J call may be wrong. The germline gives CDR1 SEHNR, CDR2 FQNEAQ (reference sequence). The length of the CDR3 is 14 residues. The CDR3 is CASSLSPRAYEQYF. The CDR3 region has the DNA TGTGCCAGCAGCTTAAGTCCCAGAGCCTACGAGCAGTACTTC.

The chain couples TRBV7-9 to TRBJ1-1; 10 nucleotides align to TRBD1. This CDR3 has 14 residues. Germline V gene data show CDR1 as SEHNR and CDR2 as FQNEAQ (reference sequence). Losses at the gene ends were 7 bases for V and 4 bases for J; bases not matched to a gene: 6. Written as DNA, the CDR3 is TGTGCCAGCACCCCCCGGGACAGGGGCACTGAAGCTTTCTTT. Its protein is CASTPRDRGTEAFF.

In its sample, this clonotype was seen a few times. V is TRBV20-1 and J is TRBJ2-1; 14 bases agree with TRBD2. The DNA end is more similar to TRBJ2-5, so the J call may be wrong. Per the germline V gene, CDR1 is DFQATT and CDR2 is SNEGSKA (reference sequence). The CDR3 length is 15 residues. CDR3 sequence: CSARGGLAGDETQYF. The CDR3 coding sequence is TGCAGTGCTAGAGGGGGACTAGCGGGAGACGAGACCCAGTACTTC.

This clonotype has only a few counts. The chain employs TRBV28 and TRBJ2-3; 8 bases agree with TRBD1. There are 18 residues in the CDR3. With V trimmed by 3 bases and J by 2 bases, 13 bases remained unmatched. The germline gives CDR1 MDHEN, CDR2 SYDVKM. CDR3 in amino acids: CASSFEAGGYSFTDTQYF. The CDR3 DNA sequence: TGTGCCAGCAGTTTCGAGGCAGGGGGCTATTCCTTCACAGATACGCAGTATTTT.

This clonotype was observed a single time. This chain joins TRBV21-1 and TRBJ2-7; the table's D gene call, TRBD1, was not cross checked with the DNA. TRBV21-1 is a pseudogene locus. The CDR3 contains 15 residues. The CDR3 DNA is TGTGCCAGCAGCCCGGGGAGGGGGCGTTTGGTCGAGCAGTACTTC. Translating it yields CASSPGRGRLVEQYF.

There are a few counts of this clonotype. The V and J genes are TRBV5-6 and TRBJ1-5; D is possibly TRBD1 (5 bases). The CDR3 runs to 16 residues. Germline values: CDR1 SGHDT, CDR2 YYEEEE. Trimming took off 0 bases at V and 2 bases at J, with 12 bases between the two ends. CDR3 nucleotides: TGTGCCAGCAGCTTGGGGGGCGGGATCGGCAATCAGCCCCAGCATTTT. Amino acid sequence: CASSLGGGIGNQPQHF.

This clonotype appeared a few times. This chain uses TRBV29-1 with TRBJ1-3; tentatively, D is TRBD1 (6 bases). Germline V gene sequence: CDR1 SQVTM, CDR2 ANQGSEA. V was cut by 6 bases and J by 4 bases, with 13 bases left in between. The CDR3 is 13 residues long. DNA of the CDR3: TGCAGCGTAACAGGGCGCTTCGGAAACACCATATATTTT. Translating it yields CSVTGRFGNTIYF.

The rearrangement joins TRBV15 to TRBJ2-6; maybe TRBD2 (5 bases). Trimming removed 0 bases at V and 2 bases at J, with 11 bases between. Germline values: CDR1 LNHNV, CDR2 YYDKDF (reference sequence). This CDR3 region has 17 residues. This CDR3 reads CATSRDYWGAGANVLTF. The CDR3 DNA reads TGTGCCACCAGCAGAGATTATTGGGGAGCTGGGGCCAACGTCCTGACTTTC.

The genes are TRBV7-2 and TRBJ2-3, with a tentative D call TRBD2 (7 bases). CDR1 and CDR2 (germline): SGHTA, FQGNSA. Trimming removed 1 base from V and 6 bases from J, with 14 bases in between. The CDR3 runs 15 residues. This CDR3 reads CASSLVWGGLDTQYF. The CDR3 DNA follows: TGTGCCAGCAGCTTAGTTTGGGGGGGGCTGGATACGCAGTATTTT.

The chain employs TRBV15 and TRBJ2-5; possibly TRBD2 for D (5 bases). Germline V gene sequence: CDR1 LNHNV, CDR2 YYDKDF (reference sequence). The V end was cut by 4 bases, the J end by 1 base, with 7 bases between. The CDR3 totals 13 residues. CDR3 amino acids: CATSIRGQETQYF. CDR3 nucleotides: TGTGCCACCAGCATTCGGGGCCAAGAGACCCAGTACTTC.

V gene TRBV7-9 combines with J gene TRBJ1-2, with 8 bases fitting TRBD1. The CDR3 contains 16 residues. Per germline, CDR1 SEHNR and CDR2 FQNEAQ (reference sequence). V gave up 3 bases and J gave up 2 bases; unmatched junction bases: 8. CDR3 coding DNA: TGTGCCAGCAGCTTGGGCGGACAGGGCCTAAACTATGGCTACACCTTC. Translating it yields CASSLGGQGLNYGYTF. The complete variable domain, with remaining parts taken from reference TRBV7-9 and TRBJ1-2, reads DTGVSQNPRHKITKRGQNVTFRCDPISEHNRLYWYRQTLGQGPEFLTYFQNEAQLEKSRLLSDRFSAERPKGSFSTLEIQRTEQGDSAMYLCASSLGGQGLNYGYTFGSGTRLTVV.

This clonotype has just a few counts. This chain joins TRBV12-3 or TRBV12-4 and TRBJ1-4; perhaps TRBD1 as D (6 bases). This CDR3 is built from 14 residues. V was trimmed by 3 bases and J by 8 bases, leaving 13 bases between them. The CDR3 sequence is CASSLHREGEKLFF. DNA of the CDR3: TGTGCCAGCAGTTTGCACAGGGAAGGCGAAAAACTGTTTTTT.

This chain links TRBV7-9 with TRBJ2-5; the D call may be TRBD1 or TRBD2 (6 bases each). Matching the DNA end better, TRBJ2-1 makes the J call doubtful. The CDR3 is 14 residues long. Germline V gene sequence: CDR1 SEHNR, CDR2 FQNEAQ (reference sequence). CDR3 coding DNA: TGTGCCAGCAGCGTACTTAGGGGGGAGACTGAGCAGTTCTTC. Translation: CASSVLRGETEQFF.

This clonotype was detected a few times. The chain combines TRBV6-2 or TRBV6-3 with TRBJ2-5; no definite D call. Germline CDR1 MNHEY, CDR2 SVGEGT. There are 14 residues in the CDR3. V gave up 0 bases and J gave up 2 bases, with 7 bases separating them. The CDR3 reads CASSYSRWQETQYF. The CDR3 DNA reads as TGTGCCAGCAGTTACTCGCGTTGGCAAGAGACCCAGTACTTC.

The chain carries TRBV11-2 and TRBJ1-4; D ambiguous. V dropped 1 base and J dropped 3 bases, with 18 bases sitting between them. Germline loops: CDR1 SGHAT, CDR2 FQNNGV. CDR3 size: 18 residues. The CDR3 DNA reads TGTGCCAGCAGCTTAGGGACCCTCGGACGGACCGCTAATGAAAAACTGTTTTTT. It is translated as CASSLGTLGRTANEKLFF.

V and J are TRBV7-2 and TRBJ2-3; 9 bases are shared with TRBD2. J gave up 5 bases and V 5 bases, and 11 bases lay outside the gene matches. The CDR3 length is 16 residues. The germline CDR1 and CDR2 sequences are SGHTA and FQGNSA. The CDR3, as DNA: TGTGCCAGCAGCCTGAGGGGCGGGGGGGCAGGAGATACGCAGTATTTT. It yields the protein CASSLRGGGAGDTQYF. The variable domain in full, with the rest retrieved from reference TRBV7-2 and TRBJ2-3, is GAGVSQSPSNKVTEKGKDVELRCDPISGHTALYWYRQSLGQGLEFLIYFQGNSAPDKSGLPSDRFSAERTGGSVSTLTIQRTQQEDSAVYLCASSLRGGGAGDTQYFGPGTRLTVL.

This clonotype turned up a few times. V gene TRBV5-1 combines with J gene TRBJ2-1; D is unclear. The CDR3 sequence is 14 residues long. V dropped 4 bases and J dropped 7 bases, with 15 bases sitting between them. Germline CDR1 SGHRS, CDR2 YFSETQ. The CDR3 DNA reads TGCGCCAGCAGCGACGAGTCCCCGTCGAATGAGCAGTTCTTC. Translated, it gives CASSDESPSNEQFF. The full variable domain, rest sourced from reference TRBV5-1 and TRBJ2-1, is KAGVTQTPRYLIKTRGQQVTLSCSPISGHRSVSWYQQTPGQGLQFLFEYFSETQRNKGNFPGRFSGRQFSNSRSEMNVSTLELGDSALYLCASSDESPSNEQFFGPGTRLTVL.

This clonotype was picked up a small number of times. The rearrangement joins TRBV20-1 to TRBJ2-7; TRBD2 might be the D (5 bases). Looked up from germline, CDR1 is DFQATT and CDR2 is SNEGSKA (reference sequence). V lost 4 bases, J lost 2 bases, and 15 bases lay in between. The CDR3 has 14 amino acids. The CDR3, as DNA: TGCAGTGCTACTTCTACCGGGGTAACCTACGAGCAGTACTTC. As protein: CSATSTGVTYEQYF.

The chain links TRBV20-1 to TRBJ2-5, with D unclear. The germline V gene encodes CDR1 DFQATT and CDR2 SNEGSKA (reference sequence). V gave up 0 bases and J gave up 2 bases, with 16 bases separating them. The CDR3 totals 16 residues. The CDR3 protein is CSARDSGRRWQETQYF. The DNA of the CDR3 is TGCAGTGCTAGAGATAGTGGTCGCCGCTGGCAAGAGACCCAGTACTTC.

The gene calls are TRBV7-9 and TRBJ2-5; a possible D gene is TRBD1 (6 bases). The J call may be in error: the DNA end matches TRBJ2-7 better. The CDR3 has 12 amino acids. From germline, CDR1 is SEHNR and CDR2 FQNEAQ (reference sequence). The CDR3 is CASSRTGTEQYF. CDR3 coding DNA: TGTGCCAGCAGCCGTACAGGGACCGAGCAGTACTTC.